This T cell receptor (beta chain) comes out of a study of blood T cell repertoires in COVID-19. The CDR3 totals 14 residues. Germline assignment: CDR1 LGHDT and CDR2 YNNKEL (reference sequence). The germline V and J ends were trimmed by 8 bases and 6 bases, with 17 bases remaining between them. Categorization into cohorts depended on clinical history that participants reported. Authors' analysis steps: Amplification from reference gene primers served as the basis for estimated nucleated cell counts. Produced via immunoSEQ multiplex PCR; TCRdb's table is partial and in-frame only. V, J and clone size are those of that table, while D and trimming were read from the DNA. The table lists 150,000 to 200,000 clones, about 91% of them singletons.

V is TRBV3-1 (or the pseudogene TRBV3-2) and J is TRBJ2-1; a possible D gene is TRBD2 (6 bases). The material sequenced was PBMCs or T cells enriched from blood (not recorded which). The receptor comes from a woman aged 40 to 55 with acute COVID-19. The CDR3 sequence is CASDRGGGGNEQFF. In DNA form, the CDR3 reads TGTGCCAGCGACCGTGGGGGAGGCGGCAATGAGCAGTTCTTC.